This T cell receptor beta chain was sequenced in a study of long-term antiretroviral therapy in people with HIV. Overall study results and limits: Clones showing expansion before ART dominated the repertoire at all time points. With ART, diversity went up but was still lower than in transplant donor controls.

About this clone: Its target is not known.

Every specimen provided about 0.9-10 million cryopreserved PBMC before DNA extraction took place. The run of the v3.0 immunoSEQ assay was at survey level. The assay was immunoSEQ multiplex PCR, and TCRdb's table has in-frame clones only and misses some. The sample records 5,700 or so clones, roughly 78% being singletons. Germline V lookup: CDR1 ENHRY, CDR2 SYGVKD. The J segment lost 5 bases and the V segment lost 9 bases, leaving 3 bases of the junction unmatched. The CDR3 consists of 13 residues. This sample comprised unsorted PBMCs, obtained 1.8 years before starting antiretroviral therapy. The source of this sequence is a man in his forties with HIV. The chain couples TRBV10-3 to TRBJ1-4; TRBD1 matches at 10 bases. The CDR3 here is CAIWDRGNEKLFF. The CDR3 region has the DNA TGTGCCATATGGGACAGGGGAAATGAAAAACTGTTTTTT.